Listed below are T cell receptor beta chains from one sample, sequenced in a study of cytomegalovirus exposure and HLA in healthy donors. Method: immunoSEQ multiplex PCR; TCRdb's copy keeps in-frame clones and lacks some. The data contain about 67,000 clones, 65% to 70% of them singletons. The source material was PBMCs. The receptors come from a woman in her twenties or thirties in good health and CMV-seronegative. CDR3s include the opening cysteine and the closing phenylalanine or tryptophan. D genes are given only for firm matches. Size is omitted from some rows. Given values are once, few, many or a class for expanded clones.

>TRBV4-2|TRBD1|TRBJ1-4|NA
TGTGCCAGCAGCCTAGGACAGGGGAGTGAAAAACTGTTTTTT
CASSLGQGSEKLFF
>TRBV7-2|NA|TRBJ2-7|few
TGTGCCAGCAGCTTAGATCTGGGGCTGGGCTCCTACGAGCAGTACTTC
CASSLDLGLGSYEQYF
>TRBV4-1|TRBD2|TRBJ2-7|NA
TGCGCCAGCAGCCAATATCCGGGAGGCGGCTACGAGCAGTACTTC
CASSQYPGGGYEQYF
>TRBV30|TRBD2|TRBJ2-5|once
TGTGCCTGGAATAGCGGGGGGCTACTCCAAGAGACCCAGTACTTC
CAWNSGGLLQETQYF
>TRBV6-5|TRBD1|TRBJ1-2|NA
TGTGCCAGCAGTTACTCGGACAGGACTGGCTACACCTTC
CASSYSDRTGYTF
>TRBV7-2|TRBD1|TRBJ2-5|NA
TGTGCCAGCAGCTCCCCGGACAGGGCAGAGACCCAGTACTTC
CASSSPDRAETQYF
>TRBV5-4|TRBD2|TRBJ2-3|once
TGTGCCAGCAGCCCTAGCGGGGCAGGCACAGATACGCAGTATTTT
CASSPSGAGTDTQYF
>TRBV14|NA|TRBJ2-1|NA
TGTGCCAGCAGCCTAGATTTTGGGGGGGCCCGTTACAATGAGCAGTTCTTC
CASSLDFGGARYNEQFF
>TRBV29-1|TRBD1|TRBJ1-1|few
TGCAGCGTTCGGACAGGGCTCACTGAAGCTTTCTTT
CSVRTGLTEAFF
>TRBV2|NA|TRBJ2-2|NA
TGTGCCAGCGGGAGCACCGGGGAGCTGTTTTTT
CASGSTGELFF
>TRBV6-5|TRBD2|TRBJ2-3|once
TGTGCCAGCAGTTCCCTCAGGCGGGGGGGCACAGATACGCAGTATTTT
CASSSLRRGGTDTQYF
>TRBV19|NA|TRBJ1-2|few
TGTGCCAGTAGTAGACAGCAAAACGGGCCTCGCGGCTACACCTTC
CASSRQQNGPRGYTF
>TRBV6-5|TRBD1|TRBJ1-1|NA
TGTGCCAGCAGTCGAGGACAGGGGAACACTGAAGCTTTCTTT
CASSRGQGNTEAFF
>TRBV27|TRBD1|TRBJ1-2|NA
TGTGCCAGCAGTTTATCGGGCAGGGGGTGGGGTAACTATGGCTACACCTTC
CASSLSGRGWGNYGYTF
>TRBV28|NA|TRBJ1-2|NA
TGTGCCAGCAGTTTAGCTTTAGCTAACTATGGCTACACCTTC
CASSLALANYGYTF
>TRBV7-2|NA|TRBJ1-5|NA
TGTGCCAGCAGCTTAGATCCAAATCAGCCCCAGCATTTT
CASSLDPNQPQHF
>TRBV2|NA|TRBJ1-6|once
TGTGCCAGCAGTGGACAGGCGCCCGAATCGCCCCTCCACTTT
CASSGQAPESPLHF
>TRBV7-2|NA|TRBJ1-2|few
TGTGCCAGCAGCTGGACCCGACGGGCAGGGAACTATGGCTACACCTTC
CASSWTRRAGNYGYTF
>TRBV11-2|NA|TRBJ1-1|NA
TGTGCCAGCAGCTTAGGCGGCTTCGAAGCTTTCTTT
CASSLGGFEAFF